This TCR beta chain was identified in a study of OX40 agonist ivuxolimab in advanced cancers. Study-level background: Ivuxolimab was a fully human IgG2 agonistic monoclonal antibody targeting the costimulatory receptor OX40 (CD134). Partial responses were achieved by three dose-escalation patients, of whom one had hepatocellular carcinoma and two had cutaneous melanoma. Peripheral TCRbeta sequencing was intended to test whether TCR sequence diversity was altered and clonal T-cell expansion was caused by ivuxolimab. In the dose-escalation cohort, 65% to 85% of patients were male, and the mean age was 60 years with a range of roughly 23 to 79. Of the 50 or so patients in dose escalation, about 20 had hepatocellular carcinoma, some 15 had melanoma, 9 had renal cell carcinoma and 9 had head and neck cancer. Patients were allowed to have had prior anti-PD-1, anti-PD-L1 or anti-CTLA-4 therapy, and approximately 40% of the dose-escalation patients had been treated with checkpoint inhibitors. Intravenous ivuxolimab was administered to patients every 2 weeks at six dose levels: 0.01, 0.1, 0.3, 1.5, 3 and 10 mg/kg. The monotherapy dose-escalation portion (N of about 50 patients) of the phase I ivuxolimab trial is reported in the paper.

In the case of this clone: No cognate antigen has been identified for it. No much larger clone is present one base from it, and per-base qualities are unavailable.

To sequence the TCRbeta CDR3 region, genomic DNA was isolated from the sorted cells. TCRbeta CDR3 regions were sequenced using the immunoSEQ Assay. TCRdb re-hosts the immuneACCESS table, in-frame sequences only. Its copies lack some clones; in the studies checked, an unresolved V gene accounts for under half of them, and the cause for the rest is not known. The sample has about 50,000 clones on record, 85% to 95% of them singletons. The ten largest make up approximately 24% of the sample. Patients with a history of autoimmune disease or receiving systemic immunosuppression were excluded from the trial. Peripheral blood for TCR sequencing was drawn from every dose cohort at baseline, at cycle 4 day 1 and at cycle 7 day 1. The samples were drawn from a first-in-human, open-label, multicenter phase I dose-escalation trial of ivuxolimab. Adults with locally advanced or metastatic head and neck squamous cell, hepatocellular, melanoma or renal cell carcinoma were enrolled in the trial. Before TCR sequencing, CD4+ T cells and CD8+ T cells from peripheral blood were sorted into separate populations.

The CDR3 has 15 amino acids, counting the end cysteine and phenylalanine. Only CDR3 DNA remains: 45 bases, in frame from the first base. Trimming leaves V shorter by 1 base and J shorter by 4 bases, with the junction holding 4 bases beyond the gene matches. The CDR1 and CDR2 encoded by the germline V gene (reference sequence) are GTSNPN and SVGIG. What the authors observed across the whole study: After ivuxolimab, more expanded clones were found on average in CD8+ T cells than in CD4+ T cells. Partial responders in the 0.1-3.0 mg/kg groups had among the lowest normalized peripheral clonal expansion, especially among CD8+ T cells. The antigen specificity of the peripheral T cells that underwent clonal expansion was not determined. Low levels of normalized T-cell clonal expansion were also seen in some patients who did not respond. At doses of 0.1 to 3.0 mg/kg, clonal expansion of both CD4+ and CD8+ T cells in blood was seen between baseline and week 6.

Here the sequenced sample was CD4+ or CD8+ T cells sorted from blood, taken in a trial of the OX40 agonist ivuxolimab. The sequence joins TRBV30 to TRBJ2-1, with 10 bases aligning to TRBD2. The TCR originated in an adult with an advanced solid tumor such as melanoma, head and neck, liver or kidney cancer. For the CDR3, the sequence is CAWSASGRVYNEQFF. Read as DNA, the sequence is TGTGCCTGGAGTGCGAGCGGGAGGGTATACAATGAGCAGTTCTTC.